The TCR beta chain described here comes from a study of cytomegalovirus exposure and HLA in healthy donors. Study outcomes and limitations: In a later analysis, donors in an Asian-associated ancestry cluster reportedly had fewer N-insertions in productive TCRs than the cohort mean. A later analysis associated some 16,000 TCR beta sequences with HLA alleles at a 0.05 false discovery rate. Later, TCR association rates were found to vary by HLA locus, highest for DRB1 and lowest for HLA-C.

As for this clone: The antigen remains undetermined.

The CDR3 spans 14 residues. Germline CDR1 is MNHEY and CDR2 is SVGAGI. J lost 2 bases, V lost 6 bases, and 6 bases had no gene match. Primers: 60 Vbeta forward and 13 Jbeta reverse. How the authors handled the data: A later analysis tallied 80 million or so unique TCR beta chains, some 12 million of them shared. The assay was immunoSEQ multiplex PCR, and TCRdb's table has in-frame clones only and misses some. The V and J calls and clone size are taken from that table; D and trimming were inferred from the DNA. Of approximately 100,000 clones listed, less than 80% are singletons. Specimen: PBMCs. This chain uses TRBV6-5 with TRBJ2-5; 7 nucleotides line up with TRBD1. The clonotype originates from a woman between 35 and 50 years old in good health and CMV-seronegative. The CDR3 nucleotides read TGTGCCAGCAGCCCGAACAGGGGACAAGAGACCCAGTACTTC. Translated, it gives CASSPNRGQETQYF.